Shown below are 23 T cell receptor beta chains from a single sample sequenced in a study of T cells in Graves' hyperthyroidism and ophthalmopathy (dated by TCRdb to between 2019 and 2020). Libraries came from multiplex PCR. For sequencing, an Illumina HiSeq 2000 was employed. The TCR beta CDR3 regions were amplified from RNA transcripts. The first round of RT-PCR for the TCR CDR3 was performed with the HTBI primer set and the Qiagen OneStep RT-PCR kit. TCRdb ran its own pipeline on the public reads, namely fastp trimming at Q25 and MiXCR clone calling, and kept in-frame beta chains. When rows share a CDR3 protein, they turn into one entry using the most common DNA and genes. For this sample the table gives around 450,000 distinct CDR3 sequences, of which around 14% were detected only once. The ten most abundant clones make up 13% to 15% of the sample. Sequenced: blood. The receptors stem from a woman aged 18-29 years with Graves' hyperthyroidism.

The V and J genes are TRBV19 and TRBJ2-1; 10 bases are shared with TRBD2. There are 18 residues in the CDR3. Germline values: CDR1 LNHDA, CDR2 SQIVND (reference sequence). Trimming at V came to 5 bases and at J to 6 bases, leaving 16 bases not matched to a gene. CDR3 amino acids: CASSAFIGLAANSNEQFF. Here the CDR3 DNA reads TGTGCCAGTAGTGCCTTCATTGGACTAGCGGCGAATTCCAATGAGCAGTTCTTC.

This clonotype was picked up many times. The genes are TRBV7-9 and TRBJ2-7, with 7 bases that match TRBD1. V shed 5 bases, J shed 6 bases, and the junction held 10 bases outside the gene matches. Germline V gene sequence: CDR1 SEHNR, CDR2 FQNEAQ (reference sequence). The CDR3 has 14 amino acids. CDR3: CASSPGDRVGEQYF. CDR3 in DNA: TGTGCCAGCAGCCCTGGCGACAGGGTTGGCGAGCAGTACTTC.

The count of this clonotype is one. The rearrangement links TRBV7-6 to TRBJ2-4; 11 nucleotides agree with TRBD2. Germline V gives CDR1 SGHVS, CDR2 FNYEAQ. This CDR3 contains 16 residues. The J segment lost 6 bases and the V segment lost 6 bases, leaving 10 bases of the junction unmatched. The CDR3 region has the DNA TGTGCCAGCAGTGATAGCGGGAGGGCCGGGAGAAACATTCAGTACTTC. This gives the protein CASSDSGRAGRNIQYF.

V is TRBV5-6 and J is TRBJ1-2; D unclear. There are 16 residues in the CDR3. V was clipped by 1 base and J by 6 bases, with 19 bases between them. Germline values: CDR1 SGHDT, CDR2 YYEEEE. In nucleotides, the CDR3 is TGTGCCAGCAGCTTGTTCGTTGGGAGTCAAGAGAATGGCTACACCTTC. Residues: CASSLFVGSQENGYTF.

This clonotype showed up many times. The chain joins TRBV28 to TRBJ2-5; no firm D call. The V gene's germline CDR1 is MDHEN and CDR2 SYDVKM. V shed 2 bases and J shed 2 bases, with 6 bases lying between them. The CDR3 is 13 residues long. The CDR3 sequence is CASSLKWQETQYF. In DNA form, the CDR3 reads TGTGCCAGCAGTTTAAAGTGGCAAGAGACCCAGTACTTC. Combining the CDR3 with reference TRBV28 and TRBJ2-5 gives the whole variable domain DVKVTQSSRYLVKRTGEKVFLECVQDMDHENMFWYRQDPGLGLRLIYFSYDVKMKEKGDIPEGYSVSREKKERFSLILESASTNQTSMYLCASSLKWQETQYFGPGTRLLVL.

The gene calls are TRBV6-1 and TRBJ2-1; 10 positions agree with TRBD1. There are 21 residues in the CDR3. Per the germline V gene, CDR1 is MNHNS and CDR2 is SASEGT. V lost 8 bases, J lost 3 bases, and 25 bases stayed unmatched. The CDR3 region has the DNA TGTGCCAGCTCTCTCTACTTGCCCGGGACAGGGGCCGGACTGGTCTACAATGAGCAGTTCTTC. Protein product: CASSLYLPGTGAGLVYNEQFF.

Comment on this clonotype: A much larger clone is a single base away; this may be a read error. The J gene is TRBJ1-1, the V gene TRBV12-3 or TRBV12-4, with 8 bases identical to TRBD1. CDR3 length: 15 amino acids. The CDR3 nucleotides read TGTGCCAGCCGTTTATTCAGGGGGCGCGGAACTGAAGCTTTCTTT. Encoded protein: CASRLFRGRGTEAFF.

The gene calls are TRBV5-1 and TRBJ2-5; no reliable D call. CDR1 and CDR2 (germline): SGHRS, YFSETQ. The CDR3 has 15 residues. V shed 4 bases and J shed 2 bases, with 15 bases lying between them. Written as DNA, the CDR3 is TGCGCCAGCAGCCGATCCCGGGTGGAACAAGAGACCCAGTACTTC. This codes for CASSRSRVEQETQYF.

This clonotype was counted a few times. The rearrangement joins TRBV11-2 to TRBJ1-2, with D hard to call. This CDR3 contains 14 residues. The germline gives CDR1 SGHAT, CDR2 FQNNGV. Between the trimmed V and J ends, which lost 1 base and 8 bases, there was a span of 14 bases. CDR3 residues: CASSLGGIGAGYTF. For the CDR3, the DNA is TGTGCCAGCAGCTTAGGCGGGATTGGTGCAGGCTACACCTTC.

CDR3 DNA sequence: TGTGCCAGCAGTTACTCAGGGTGGACTAGCGGGAGCAATGAGCAGTTCTTC. Protein sequence: CASSYSGWTSGSNEQFF. J is TRBJ2-1 and V is TRBV6-6, with TRBD2 identical over 13 bases. Per the germline V gene, CDR1 is MNHNY and CDR2 is SVGAGI (reference sequence). Trimming took 0 bases from V and 6 from J; bases not matched to a gene: 5. This CDR3 region has 17 residues.

This clonotype was found many times. V usage is TRBV5-4 and J usage is TRBJ1-1, with a possible D match to TRBD1 (6 bases). The germline gives CDR1 SGHNT, CDR2 YYREEE (reference sequence). CDR3 length: 15 residues. V was clipped by 6 bases and J by 5 bases, with 20 bases between them. DNA for the CDR3: TGTGCCAGCACCCCGGGTGGGGGGGGCGAGACTGAAGCTTTCTTT. Translated: CASTPGGGGETEAFF. Based on the CDR3 plus reference TRBV5-4 and TRBJ1-1, the full variable domain is ETGVTQSPTHLIKTRGQQVTLRCSSQSGHNTVSWYQQALGQGPQFIFQYYREEENGRGNFPPRFSGLQFPNYSSELNVNALELDDSALYLCASTPGGGGETEAFFGQGTRLTVV.

Ten or more counts support this clonotype. V and J are TRBV15 and TRBJ2-7, with TRBD2 identical over 7 bases. This CDR3 spans 15 amino acids. CDR1 and CDR2 (germline): LNHNV, YYDKDF (reference sequence). V lost 0 bases to trimming and J lost 5 bases; unmatched junction nucleotides: 7. CDR3 nucleotides: TGTGCCACCAGCAGAGATACGGGAGGTGCCCACGAGCAGTACTTC. As protein: CATSRDTGGAHEQYF.

This clonotype was found many times. One end of the junction fails to match germline, which may point to a read error. The CDR3, as DNA: TGCAGTGCTCGCACCGGGACTAGCTCCTCCGAGCAGTACTTC. It is translated as CSARTGTSSSEQYF. This sequence joins TRBV20-1 and TRBJ2-7, with TRBD2 matching 9 bases. The CDR3 runs 14 residues. In germline, CDR1 is DFQATT, CDR2 SNEGSKA (reference sequence).

This clonotype was observed many times. V is TRBV3-1 and J is TRBJ2-2; no firm D call. Germline V gene lookup returns CDR1 LGHDT and CDR2 YNNKEL (reference sequence). This CDR3 has 17 amino acids. Trimming shortened V by 0 bases and J by 4 bases, and 15 bases separated the two germline ends. The CDR3 DNA is TGTGCCAGCAGCCAAGATCCACTTCTATATAGCACCGGGGAGCTGTTTTTT. It is translated as CASSQDPLLYSTGELFF.

This chain connects TRBV10-3 to TRBJ1-6; no clear D. V was pared by 2 bases and J by 5 bases, with 7 bases between. The CDR3 is made up of 14 amino acids. Germline loops: CDR1 ENHRY, CDR2 SYGVKD. The CDR3 DNA follows: TGTGCCATCAGTGAGAAAGTTGATAATTCACCCCTCCACTTT. Translation: CAISEKVDNSPLHF.

The table lists this clonotype with a few counts. The rearrangement links TRBV24-1 to TRBJ2-3; D unclear. The V end lost 7 bases, the J end lost 3 bases, and 4 bases lay between the germline ends. There are 11 residues in the CDR3. CDR1 is KGHDR and CDR2 is SFDVKD in the germline V gene. CDR3 amino acids: CATSLTDTQYF. The CDR3 DNA sequence: TGTGCCACCAGCTTAACAGATACGCAGTATTTT.

This clonotype has a count of ten or more. The gene calls are TRBV15 and TRBJ1-1; D call uncertain. This CDR3 has 13 residues. Germline V gene data show CDR1 as LNHNV and CDR2 as YYDKDF (reference sequence). V lost 0 bases, J lost 0 bases, and 2 bases lay in between. Written as DNA, the CDR3 is TGTGCCACCAGCAGAGACCTGAACACTGAAGCTTTCTTT. It specifies CATSRDLNTEAFF.

With regard to this clonotype: A much larger clone sits a single nucleotide away, making a read error possible. V is TRBV6-2 or TRBV6-3 and J is TRBJ2-4, with 11 positions matching TRBD2. This CDR3 comprises 17 residues. In germline, CDR1 is MNHEY, CDR2 SVGEGT. The DNA for the CDR3 is TGTGACAGCAGTTACTTACTAGCGGGAGTAGTGGAAAACATTCAGTACTTC. Its protein product is CDSSYLLAGVVENIQYF.

In its sample, this clonotype was seen a few times. V usage is TRBV5-1 and J usage is TRBJ2-7; D might be TRBD1 or TRBD2, each matching 5 bases. CDR1 is SGHRS and CDR2 is YFSETQ in the germline V gene. The CDR3 is made up of 11 amino acids. The V gene lost 6 bases and the J gene lost 6 bases, with 10 bases spanning the gap. The DNA for the CDR3 is TGCGCCAGCACTTGGGACGGCGAGCAGTACTTC. This gives the protein CASTWDGEQYF.

The J gene is TRBJ2-3, the V gene TRBV7-2, with a tentative D call TRBD2 (5 bases). The V end was cut by 4 bases, the J end by 3 bases, with 11 bases between. There are 14 residues in the CDR3. Germline lookup yields CDR1 SGHTA and CDR2 FQGNSA. CDR3 residues: CASSSLVVTDTQYF. As DNA, the CDR3 is TGTGCCAGCAGCTCACTAGTTGTTACAGATACGCAGTATTTT. Combining the CDR3 with reference TRBV7-2 and TRBJ2-3 gives the whole variable domain GAGVSQSPSNKVTEKGKDVELRCDPISGHTALYWYRQSLGQGLEFLIYFQGNSAPDKSGLPSDRFSAERTGGSVSTLTIQRTQQEDSAVYLCASSSLVVTDTQYFGPGTRLTVL.

The chain joins TRBV5-1 to TRBJ1-3; D possibly corresponds to TRBD1 (5 bases). The CDR3 runs 14 residues. Germline V gene data show CDR1 as SGHRS and CDR2 as YFSETQ. V was pared by 0 bases and J by 4 bases, with 8 bases between. The CDR3 DNA follows: TGCGCCAGCAGCTTGGCAGGGACCGGAAACACCATATATTTT. Protein product: CASSLAGTGNTIYF.

This clonotype was observed once. The chain recombines TRBV20-1 with TRBJ2-7, with a tentative D call TRBD2 (5 bases). This CDR3 spans 11 amino acids. The V end was cut by 6 bases, the J end by 7 bases, with 13 bases between. From germline, CDR1 is DFQATT and CDR2 SNEGSKA (reference sequence). For the CDR3, the DNA is TGCAGTGCGGGAGAGCGTGGGGAGCAGTACTTC. Protein sequence: CSAGERGEQYF.

This clonotype was found many times. This chain uses TRBV20-1 with TRBJ1-1; D is unclear. The V end lost 6 bases, the J end lost 0 bases, and 11 bases lay between the germline ends. Germline V gene lookup returns CDR1 DFQATT and CDR2 SNEGSKA (reference sequence). This CDR3 has 13 residues. The CDR3 here is CSATWNMNTEAFF. CDR3 nucleotides: TGCAGTGCCACCTGGAACATGAACACTGAAGCTTTCTTT.